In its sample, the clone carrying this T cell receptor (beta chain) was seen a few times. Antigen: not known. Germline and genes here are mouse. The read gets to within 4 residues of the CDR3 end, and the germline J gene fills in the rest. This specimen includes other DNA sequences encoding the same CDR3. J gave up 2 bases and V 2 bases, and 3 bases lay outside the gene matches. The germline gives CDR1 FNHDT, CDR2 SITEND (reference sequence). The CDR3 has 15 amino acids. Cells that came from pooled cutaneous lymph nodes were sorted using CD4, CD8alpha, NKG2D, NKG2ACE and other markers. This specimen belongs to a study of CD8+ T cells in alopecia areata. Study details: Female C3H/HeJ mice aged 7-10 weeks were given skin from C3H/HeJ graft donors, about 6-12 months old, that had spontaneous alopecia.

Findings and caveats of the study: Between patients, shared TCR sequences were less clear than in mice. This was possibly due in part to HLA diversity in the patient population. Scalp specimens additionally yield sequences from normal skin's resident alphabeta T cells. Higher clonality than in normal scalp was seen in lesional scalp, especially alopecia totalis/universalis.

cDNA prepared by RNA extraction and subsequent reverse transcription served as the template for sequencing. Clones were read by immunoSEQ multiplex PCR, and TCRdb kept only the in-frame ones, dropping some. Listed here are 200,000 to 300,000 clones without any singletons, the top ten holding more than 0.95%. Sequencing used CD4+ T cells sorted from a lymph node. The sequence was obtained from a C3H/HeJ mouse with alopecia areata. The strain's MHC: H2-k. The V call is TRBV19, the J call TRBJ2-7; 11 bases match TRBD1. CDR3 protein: CASSIPGQGAYEQYF. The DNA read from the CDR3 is TGTGCCAGCAGTATCCCGGGACAGGGGGCCTAT.